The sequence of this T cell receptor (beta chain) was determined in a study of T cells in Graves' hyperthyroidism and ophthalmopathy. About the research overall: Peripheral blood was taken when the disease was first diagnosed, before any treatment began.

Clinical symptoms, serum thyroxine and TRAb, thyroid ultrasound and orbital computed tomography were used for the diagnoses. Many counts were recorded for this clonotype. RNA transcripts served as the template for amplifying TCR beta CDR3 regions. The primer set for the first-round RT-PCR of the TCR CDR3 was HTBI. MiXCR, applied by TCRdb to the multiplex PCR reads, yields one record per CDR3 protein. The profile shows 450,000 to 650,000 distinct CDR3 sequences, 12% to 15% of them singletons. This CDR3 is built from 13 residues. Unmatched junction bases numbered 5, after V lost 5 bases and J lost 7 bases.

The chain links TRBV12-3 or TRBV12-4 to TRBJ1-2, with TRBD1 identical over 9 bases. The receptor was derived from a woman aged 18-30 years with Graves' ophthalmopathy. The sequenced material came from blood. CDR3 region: CASSRTGGGGYTF. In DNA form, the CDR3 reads TGTGCCAGCAGTCGCACAGGGGGCGGTGGCTACACCTTC.